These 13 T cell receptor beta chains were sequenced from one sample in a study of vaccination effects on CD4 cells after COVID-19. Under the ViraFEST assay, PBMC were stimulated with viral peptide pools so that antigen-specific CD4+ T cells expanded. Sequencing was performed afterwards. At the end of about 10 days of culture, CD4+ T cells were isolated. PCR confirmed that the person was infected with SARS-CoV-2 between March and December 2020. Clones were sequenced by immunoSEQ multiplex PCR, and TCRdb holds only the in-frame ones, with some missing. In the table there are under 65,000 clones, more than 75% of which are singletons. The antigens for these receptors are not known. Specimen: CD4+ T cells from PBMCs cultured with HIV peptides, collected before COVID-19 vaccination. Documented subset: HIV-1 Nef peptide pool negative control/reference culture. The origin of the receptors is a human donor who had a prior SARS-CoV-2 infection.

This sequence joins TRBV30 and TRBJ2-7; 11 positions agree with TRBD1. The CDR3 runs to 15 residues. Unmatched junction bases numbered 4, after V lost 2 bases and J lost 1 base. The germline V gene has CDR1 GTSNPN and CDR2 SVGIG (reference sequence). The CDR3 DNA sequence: TGTGCCTGGAGTATAGGGGACAGGGGGTCCTACGAGCAGTACTTC. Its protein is CAWSIGDRGSYEQYF.

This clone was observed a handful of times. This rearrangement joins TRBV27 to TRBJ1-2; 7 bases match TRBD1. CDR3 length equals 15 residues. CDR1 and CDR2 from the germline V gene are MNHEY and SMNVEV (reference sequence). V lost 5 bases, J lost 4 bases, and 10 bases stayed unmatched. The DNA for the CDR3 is TGTGCCAGCAGTCCTTGGGACAGCCGGACCTATGGCTACACCTTC. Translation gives CASSPWDSRTYGYTF.

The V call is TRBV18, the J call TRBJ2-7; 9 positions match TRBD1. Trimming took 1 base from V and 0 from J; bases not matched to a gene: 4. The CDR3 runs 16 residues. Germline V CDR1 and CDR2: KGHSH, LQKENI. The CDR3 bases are TGTGCCAGCTCACCACGGGGACAGGGTCCCTCCTACGAGCAGTACTTC. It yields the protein CASSPRGQGPSYEQYF. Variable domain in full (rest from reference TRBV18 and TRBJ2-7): NAGVMQNPRHLVRRRGQEARLRCSPMKGHSHVYWYRQLPEEGLKFMVYLQKENIIDESGMPKERFSAEFPKEGPSILRIQQVVRGDSAAYFCASSPRGQGPSYEQYFGPGTRLTVT.

Here the CDR3 reads CASSLVTSNYGYTF. The CDR3 DNA follows: TGTGCCAGCAGCTTGGTTACCTCTAACTATGGCTACACCTTC. The chain uses TRBV5-6 and TRBJ1-2; D is unclear. This CDR3 comprises 14 residues. Trimming took 0 bases from V and 0 from J, leaving 6 bases between them. Germline V gene data show CDR1 as SGHDT and CDR2 as YYEEEE.

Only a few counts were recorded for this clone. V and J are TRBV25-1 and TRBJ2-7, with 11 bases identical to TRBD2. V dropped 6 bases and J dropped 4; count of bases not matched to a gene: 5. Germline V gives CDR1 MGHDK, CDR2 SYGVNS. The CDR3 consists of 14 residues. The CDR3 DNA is TGTGCCAGCAGCGGGACTAGCGGACCGTACGAGCAGTACTTC. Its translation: CASSGTSGPYEQYF.

The CDR3 reads CASRDRATEAFF. CDR3 in DNA: TGCGCCAGCAGGGACAGGGCCACTGAAGCTTTCTTT. V is TRBV10-1 and J is TRBJ1-1; 8 nucleotides match TRBD1. The V gene end was trimmed by 6 bases and the J gene end by 4 bases; junction bases not matched to a gene: 1. CDR3 length: 12 residues. CDR1 and CDR2 from the germline V gene are WNHNN and SYGVQD (reference sequence).

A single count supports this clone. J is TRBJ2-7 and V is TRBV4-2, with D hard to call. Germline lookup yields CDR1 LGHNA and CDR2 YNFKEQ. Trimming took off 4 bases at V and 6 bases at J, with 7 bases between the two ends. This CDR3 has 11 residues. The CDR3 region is CASSRGLEQYF. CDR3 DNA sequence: TGTGCCAGCAGCCGCGGTCTCGAGCAGTACTTC.

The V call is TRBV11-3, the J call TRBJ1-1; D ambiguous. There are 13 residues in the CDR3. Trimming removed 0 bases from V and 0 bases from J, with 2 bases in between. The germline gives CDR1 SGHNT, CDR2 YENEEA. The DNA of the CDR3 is TGTGCCAGCAGCTTAGAGTTGAACACTGAAGCTTTCTTT. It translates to CASSLELNTEAFF.

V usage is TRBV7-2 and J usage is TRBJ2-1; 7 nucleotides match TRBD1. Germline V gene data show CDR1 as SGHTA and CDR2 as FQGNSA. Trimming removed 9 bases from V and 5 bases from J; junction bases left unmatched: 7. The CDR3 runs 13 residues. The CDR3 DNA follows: TGTGCCAGTGCCCCGGACAGGAACAATGAGCAGTTCTTC. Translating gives CASAPDRNNEQFF. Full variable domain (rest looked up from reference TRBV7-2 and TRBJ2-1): GAGVSQSPSNKVTEKGKDVELRCDPISGHTALYWYRQSLGQGLEFLIYFQGNSAPDKSGLPSDRFSAERTGGSVSTLTIQRTQQEDSAVYLCASAPDRNNEQFFGPGTRLTVL.

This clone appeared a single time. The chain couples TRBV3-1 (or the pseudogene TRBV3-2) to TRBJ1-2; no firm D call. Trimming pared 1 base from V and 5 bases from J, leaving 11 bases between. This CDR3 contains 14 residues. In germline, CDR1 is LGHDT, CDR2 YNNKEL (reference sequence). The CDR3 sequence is CASSQGGTEYGYTF. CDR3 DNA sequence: TGTGCCAGCAGCCAAGGCGGAACAGAATATGGCTACACCTTC.

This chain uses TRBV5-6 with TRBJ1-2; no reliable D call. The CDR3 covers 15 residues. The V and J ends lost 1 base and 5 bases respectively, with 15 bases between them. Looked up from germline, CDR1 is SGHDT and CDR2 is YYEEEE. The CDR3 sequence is CASSLLPPGDYGYTF. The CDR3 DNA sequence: TGTGCCAGCAGCTTGTTGCCCCCAGGTGATTATGGCTACACCTTC.

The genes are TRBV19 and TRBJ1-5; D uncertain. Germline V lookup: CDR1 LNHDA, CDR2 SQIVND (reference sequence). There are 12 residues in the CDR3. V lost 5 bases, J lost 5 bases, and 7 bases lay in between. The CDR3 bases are TGTGCCAGTAGTGACCAAGATCAGCCCCAGCATTTT. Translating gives CASSDQDQPQHF.

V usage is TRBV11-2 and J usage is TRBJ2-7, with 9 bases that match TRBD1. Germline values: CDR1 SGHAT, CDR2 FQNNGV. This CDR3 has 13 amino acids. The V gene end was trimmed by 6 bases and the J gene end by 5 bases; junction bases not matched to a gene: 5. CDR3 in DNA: TGTGCCAGCAGAGGGACAGGGTACAACGAGCAGTACTTC. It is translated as CASRGTGYNEQYF.